A single sample gave rise to the 13 T cell receptor beta chains below, sequenced in a study of memory CD4+ T cells and cytomegalovirus serostatus. Assay: immunoSEQ multiplex PCR; the TCRdb copy retains only in-frame clones and omits some. Found here are 50,000 or so clones, 82% of them singletons; the top ten hold roughly 0.59%. The sort gate was single viable CD3+CD4+CD8-CD45RO+ cells for memory CD4+ T cells. Sequenced: memory CD4+ T cells from blood. The receptors come from an adult in good health and CMV-seronegative.

This chain connects TRBV7-8 to TRBJ2-5, with D possibly matching TRBD2 (6 bases). Per the germline V gene, CDR1 is SGHVS and CDR2 is FQNEAQ. The CDR3 consists of 14 residues. The V gene lost 2 bases and the J gene lost 2 bases, with 9 bases spanning the gap. DNA of the CDR3: TGTGCCAGCAGCTTACGCCGGGGGCAAGAGACCCAGTACTTC. As protein: CASSLRRGQETQYF.

The V call is TRBV5-4, the J call TRBJ1-1; D call uncertain. V dropped 4 bases and J dropped 2 bases, with 3 bases sitting between them. In germline, CDR1 is SGHNT, CDR2 YYREEE (reference sequence). The CDR3 runs to 11 residues. CDR3 sequence: CASSRNTEAFF. In nucleotides, the CDR3 is TGTGCCAGCAGCCGAAACACTGAAGCTTTCTTT.

The V call is TRBV2, the J call TRBJ1-4; D gene uncertain. The V gene's germline CDR1 is SNHLY and CDR2 FYNNEI. The CDR3 runs 13 residues. Deletions cut 2 bases from V and 8 bases from J, with 9 bases between. CDR3: CASSESRNEKLFF. DNA of the CDR3: TGTGCCAGCAGTGAATCCCGGAACGAAAAACTGTTTTTT.

This clone was picked up a small number of times. The chain uses TRBV15 and TRBJ1-5, with D unresolved. V was trimmed by 3 bases and J by 7 bases, leaving 16 bases between them. Germline CDR1 is LNHNV and CDR2 is YYDKDF (reference sequence). The CDR3 is 15 amino acids. The CDR3 loop is CATSSNPGVIQPQHF. In nucleotides, the CDR3 is TGTGCCACCAGCAGTAATCCCGGGGTTATCCAGCCCCAGCATTTT.

The chain has TRBV30 and TRBJ1-3; possible D gene TRBD1, 5 bases. The germline V and J ends were trimmed by 3 bases and 5 bases, with 11 bases remaining between them. CDR3 length equals 13 residues. Germline-derived CDR1 and CDR2 are GTSNPN and SVGIG (reference sequence). The CDR3 loop is CAWRGVLRNTIYF. CDR3 in DNA: TGTGCCTGGAGGGGGGTTTTAAGAAACACCATATATTTT.

The chain is built from TRBV27 and TRBJ1-4; D is possibly TRBD1 (6 bases). V lost 2 bases, J lost 3 bases, and 10 bases lay in between. Germline-derived CDR1 and CDR2 are MNHEY and SMNVEV (reference sequence). CDR3 length: 15 amino acids. CDR3 region: CASSLGGQPNEKLFF. The CDR3, as DNA: TGTGCCAGCAGTTTAGGTGGACAGCCTAATGAAAAACTGTTTTTT.

This chain joins TRBV6-1 and TRBJ1-1; 9 bases agree with TRBD1. Germline CDR1 and CDR2: MNHNS and SASEGT. V was clipped by 2 bases and J by 7 bases; unmatched bases: 8. This CDR3 contains 15 residues. CDR3 sequence reads: CASSEIHRGQNEAFF. For the CDR3, the DNA is TGTGCCAGCAGTGAAATACACAGGGGGCAAAATGAAGCTTTCTTT.

This clone showed up just a few times. The chain uses TRBV7-9 and TRBJ1-4, with 7 bases identical to TRBD1. Germline V lookup: CDR1 SEHNR, CDR2 FQNEAQ (reference sequence). With V trimmed by 5 bases and J by 5 bases, 2 bases remained unmatched. This CDR3 region has 13 residues. DNA of the CDR3: TGTGCCAGCAGCCGGGGACAGAATGAAAAACTGTTTTTT. Translating it yields CASSRGQNEKLFF.

The chain employs TRBV19 and TRBJ1-5, with unresolved D. With 6 bases removed from V and 4 bases from J, the gap between germline ends came to 10 bases. The CDR3 is made up of 13 amino acids. From germline, CDR1 is LNHDA and CDR2 SQIVND (reference sequence). In DNA form, the CDR3 reads TGTGCCAGTAGGGCCGGACTAAATCAGCCCCAGCATTTT. It translates to CASRAGLNQPQHF.

CDR3 nucleotides: TGTGCCAGCAGCTTAGCGAGGGCAGGGTTGGGCAATCAGCCCCAGCATTTT. It translates to CASSLARAGLGNQPQHF. The rearrangement links TRBV7-8 to TRBJ1-5; maybe TRBD1 (5 bases). Germline CDR1 SGHVS, CDR2 FQNEAQ. V was clipped by 0 bases and J by 2 bases, with 14 bases between them. There are 17 residues in the CDR3.

V and J are TRBV7-6 and TRBJ1-3; D is perhaps TRBD1 (6 bases). Germline CDR1 and CDR2: SGHVS and FNYEAQ. There are 16 residues in the CDR3. With 2 bases removed from V and 4 bases from J, the gap between germline ends came to 15 bases. The CDR3 DNA reads as TGTGCCAGCAGCTTACTGGCGGGGGCGAAAGGAAACACCATATATTTT. It specifies CASSLLAGAKGNTIYF.

This clone has just one count. The V gene is TRBV6-1, the J gene TRBJ2-7, with D tentatively TRBD1 (5 bases). Germline V gene sequence: CDR1 MNHNS, CDR2 SASEGT. The CDR3 totals 13 residues. Trimming took off 0 bases at V and 6 bases at J, with 9 bases between the two ends. CDR3 residues: CASSEALRVEQYF. The CDR3 nucleotides are TGTGCCAGCAGTGAAGCTCTCAGGGTCGAGCAGTACTTC.

The rearrangement joins TRBV27 to TRBJ1-5, with 9 bases that match TRBD1. The V and J ends lost 5 bases and 4 bases, in that order; junction bases with no gene match: 3. Germline CDR1 MNHEY, CDR2 SMNVEV (reference sequence). This CDR3 spans 14 amino acids. The DNA of the CDR3 is TGTGCCAGCAGTCCTGGGACAGGGAATCAGCCCCAGCATTTT. It encodes CASSPGTGNQPQHF.